Sequencing of this T cell receptor (beta chain) was carried out in a study of blood T cell repertoires in COVID-19. Study details: Nucleic acid was either cDNA or gDNA, and it came from T cells, B-cell-depleted T cells, or PBMCs.

As processed by the authors: Using reference gene primer amplification, nucleated cell counts were estimated. The table came from immunoSEQ multiplex PCR; TCRdb's copy has only in-frame clones and leaves some out. D and trimming were read from the DNA, whereas the V and J calls and clone size are those reported in that table. The sample has about 80,000 clones, approximately 80% seen once. The CDR3 consists of 15 residues. V lost 4 bases and J lost 7, with 17 bases in between. Looked up from germline, CDR1 is MRHNA and CDR2 is SNTAGT. The clonotype comes from an older woman with acute or convalescent COVID-19. Sequencing was performed on peripheral blood. This chain connects TRBV6-4 to TRBJ1-5; D is uncertain. As DNA, the CDR3 is TGTGCCAGCAGTGCCTTAGCCGACGGGTTGCAGCCCCAGCATTTT. This codes for CASSALADGLQPQHF.